The 11 T cell receptor beta chains below were found in one sample sequenced in a study of blood T cell repertoires in COVID-19. Produced via immunoSEQ multiplex PCR; TCRdb's table is partial and in-frame only. Of about 83,000 clones in the sample, 87% were seen once. Sequenced: peripheral blood. The receptors shown here come from a woman aged 45 to 65 with active or convalescent COVID-19.

There are a few counts of this clone. The chain's CDR3 is CASSPRTSISTGELFF. CDR3 bases: TGTGCCAGCAGTCCTCGGACTAGCATAAGCACCGGGGAGCTGTTTTTT. V gene TRBV2 combines with J gene TRBJ2-2, with 8 bases matching TRBD2. Germline CDR1 and CDR2: SNHLY and FYNNEI. After removal of 5 bases from V and 4 bases from J, the junction contained 9 bases not matched to a gene. The CDR3 consists of 16 residues.

J is TRBJ2-2 and V is TRBV12-3 or TRBV12-4, with TRBD1 identical over 7 bases. The CDR3 contains 13 residues. The junction had 3 bases not matched to a gene; V was cut back by 8 bases and J by 3 bases. The CDR3, as DNA: TGTGCCAGCGCACAGGGGTACACCGGGGAGCTGTTTTTT. It specifies CASAQGYTGELFF.

The chain couples TRBV30 to TRBJ2-7, with 7 bases that match TRBD2. J was trimmed by 3 bases and V by 3 bases; bases with no gene match: 11. The CDR3 totals 15 residues. Germline V gene sequence: CDR1 GTSNPN, CDR2 SVGIG (reference sequence). The CDR3 bases are TGTGCCTGGAGCCCCCCAGCGGGGAATTTCTACGAGCAGTACTTC. It codes for CAWSPPAGNFYEQYF.

The V gene is TRBV3-1 (or the pseudogene TRBV3-2), the J gene TRBJ2-5, with a possible D match to TRBD1 (5 bases). Germline V gene data show CDR1 as LGHDT and CDR2 as YNNKEL (reference sequence). Trimming took off 0 bases at V and 7 bases at J, with 15 bases between the two ends. The CDR3 covers 15 residues. CDR3 in amino acids: CASSQDLTAPGTQYF. The CDR3 bases are TGTGCCAGCAGCCAAGATTTGACAGCCCCGGGGACCCAGTACTTC.

The chain carries TRBV3-1 (or the pseudogene TRBV3-2) and TRBJ2-2, with 11 bases aligning to TRBD1. The junction had 5 bases not matched to a gene; V was cut back by 10 bases and J by 4 bases. CDR1 and CDR2 from the germline V gene are LGHDT and YNNKEL (reference sequence). The CDR3 is made up of 14 amino acids. For the CDR3, the DNA is TGTGCCACCACCGGGACAGGGGGCACCGGGGAGCTGTTTTTT. It translates to CATTGTGGTGELFF.

This sequence joins TRBV10-3 and TRBJ2-7; a weak D match, TRBD1 (5 bases). CDR1 is ENHRY and CDR2 is SYGVKD in the germline V gene. V lost 4 bases to trimming and J lost 0 bases, with 7 bases between them. The CDR3 length is 13 residues. The CDR3 DNA reads TGTGCCATCAGTGGACAGTCCTCCTACGAGCAGTACTTC. This codes for CAISGQSSYEQYF.

The chain is built from TRBV7-2 and TRBJ1-2; D uncertain. Germline values: CDR1 SGHTA, CDR2 FQGNSA. Between the trimmed V and J ends, which lost 2 bases and 6 bases, there was a span of 13 bases. CDR3 size: 14 residues. Here the CDR3 DNA reads TGTGCCAGCAGCTTAAGTGTCAGATTGCATGGCTACACCTTC. Its protein is CASSLSVRLHGYTF.

The chain links TRBV7-2 to TRBJ1-4, with TRBD1 as a possible D gene (5 bases). CDR1 SGHTA and CDR2 FQGNSA come from the germline V gene. The CDR3 spans 13 residues. V dropped 5 bases and J dropped 4 bases, with 8 bases sitting between them. The CDR3 sequence is CASSHDSNEKLFF. CDR3 DNA: TGTGCCAGCAGCCACGACAGTAATGAAAAACTGTTTTTT.

This sequence joins TRBV7-8 and TRBJ2-7; 7 bases fit TRBD1. Germline V gene lookup returns CDR1 SGHVS and CDR2 FQNEAQ. V shed 5 bases and J 2 bases; nucleotides not matched to a gene: 6. There are 14 residues in the CDR3. In nucleotides, the CDR3 is TGTGCCAGCAGCCCGACAGGGATTACCTACGAGCAGTACTTC. Its translation: CASSPTGITYEQYF.

This clone has more than one count but fewer than ten. V gene TRBV6-1 combines with J gene TRBJ1-6; unclear D gene. The CDR3 covers 15 residues. The germline gives CDR1 MNHNS, CDR2 SASEGT. The V gene lost 1 base and the J gene lost 8 bases, with 12 bases spanning the gap. In DNA form, the CDR3 reads TGTGCCAGCAGTGAAGTAGCAGCGGCCTATTCACCCCTCCACTTT. This sequence encodes CASSEVAAAYSPLHF.

The CDR3 nucleotides are TGTGCCACCAGCTCAGGGGGTTACACTGAAGCTTTCTTT. This gives the protein CATSSGGYTEAFF. J is TRBJ1-1 and V is TRBV24-1; TRBD1 agrees at 7 bases. The CDR3 has 13 residues. Trimming took 7 bases from V and 3 from J; bases not matched to a gene: 4. Germline lookup yields CDR1 KGHDR and CDR2 SFDVKD.